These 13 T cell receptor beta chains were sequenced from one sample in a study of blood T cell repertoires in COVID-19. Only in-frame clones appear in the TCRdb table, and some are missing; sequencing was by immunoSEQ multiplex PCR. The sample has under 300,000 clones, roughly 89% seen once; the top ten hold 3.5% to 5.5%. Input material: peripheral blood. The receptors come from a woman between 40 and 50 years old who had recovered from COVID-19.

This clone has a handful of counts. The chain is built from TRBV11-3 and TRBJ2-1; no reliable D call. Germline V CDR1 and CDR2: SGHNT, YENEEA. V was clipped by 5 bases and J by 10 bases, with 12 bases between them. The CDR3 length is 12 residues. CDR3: CASSKKLGEQFF. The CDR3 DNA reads TGTGCCAGCAGCAAAAAGCTGGGCGAGCAGTTCTTC.

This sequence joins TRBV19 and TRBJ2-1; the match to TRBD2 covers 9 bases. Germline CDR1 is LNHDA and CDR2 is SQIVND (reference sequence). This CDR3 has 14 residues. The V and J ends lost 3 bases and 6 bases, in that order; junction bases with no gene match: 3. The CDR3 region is CASSMLAGTNEQFF. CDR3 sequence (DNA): TGTGCCAGTAGTATGCTAGCGGGAACCAATGAGCAGTTCTTC.

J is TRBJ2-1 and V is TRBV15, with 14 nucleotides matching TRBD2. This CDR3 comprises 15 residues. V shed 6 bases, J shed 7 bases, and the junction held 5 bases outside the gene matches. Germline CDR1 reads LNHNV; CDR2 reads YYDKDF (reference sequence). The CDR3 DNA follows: TGTGCCACCAGGAAGACTAGCGGGAGGGGTAATGAGCAGTTCTTC. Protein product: CATRKTSGRGNEQFF.

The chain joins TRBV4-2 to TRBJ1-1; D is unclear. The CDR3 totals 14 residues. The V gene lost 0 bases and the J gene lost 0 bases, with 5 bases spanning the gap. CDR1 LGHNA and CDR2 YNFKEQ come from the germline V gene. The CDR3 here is CASSQERLNTEAFF. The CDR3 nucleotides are TGTGCCAGCAGCCAAGAGAGGTTGAACACTGAAGCTTTCTTT.

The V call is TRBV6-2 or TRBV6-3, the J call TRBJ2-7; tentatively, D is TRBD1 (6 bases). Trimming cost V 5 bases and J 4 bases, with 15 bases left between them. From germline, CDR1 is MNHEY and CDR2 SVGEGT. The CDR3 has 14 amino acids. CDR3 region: CASSDDSGQYEQYV. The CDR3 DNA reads TGTGCCAGCAGTGACGACTCGGGACAATACGAGCAGTACGTC.

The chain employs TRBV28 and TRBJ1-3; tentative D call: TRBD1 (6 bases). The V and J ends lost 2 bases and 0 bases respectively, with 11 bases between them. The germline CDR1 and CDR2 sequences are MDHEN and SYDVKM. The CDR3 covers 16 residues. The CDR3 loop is CASSLLQGISGNTIYF. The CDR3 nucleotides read TGTGCCAGCAGTTTACTCCAGGGGATCTCTGGAAACACCATATATTTT.

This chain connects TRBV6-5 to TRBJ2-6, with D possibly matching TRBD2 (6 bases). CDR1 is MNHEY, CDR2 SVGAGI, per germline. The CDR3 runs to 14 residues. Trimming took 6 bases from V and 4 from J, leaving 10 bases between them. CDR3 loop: CASSLREGANVLTF. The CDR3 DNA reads TGTGCCAGCAGCCTCCGGGAGGGGGCCAACGTCCTGACTTTC.

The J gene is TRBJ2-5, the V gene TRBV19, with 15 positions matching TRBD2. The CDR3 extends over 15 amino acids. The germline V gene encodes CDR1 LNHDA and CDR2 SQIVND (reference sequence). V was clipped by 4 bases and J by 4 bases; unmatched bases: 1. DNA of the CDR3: TGTGCCAGTAGTAAGGGACTAGCGGGGGGAGAGACCCAGTACTTC. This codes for CASSKGLAGGETQYF.

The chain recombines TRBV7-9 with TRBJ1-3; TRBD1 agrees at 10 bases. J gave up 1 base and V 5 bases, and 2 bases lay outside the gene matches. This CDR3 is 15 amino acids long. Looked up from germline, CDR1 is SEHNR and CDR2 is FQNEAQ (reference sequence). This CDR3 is CASSDRGRSGNTIYF. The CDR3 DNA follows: TGTGCCAGCAGCGACAGGGGGCGGTCTGGAAACACCATATATTTT.

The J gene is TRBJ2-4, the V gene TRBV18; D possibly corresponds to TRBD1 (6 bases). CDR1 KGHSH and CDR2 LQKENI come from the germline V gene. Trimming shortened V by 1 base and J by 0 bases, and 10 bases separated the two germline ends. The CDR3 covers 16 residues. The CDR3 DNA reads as TGTGCCAGCTCACCACGGGGGCACATAGCCAAAAACATTCAGTACTTC. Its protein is CASSPRGHIAKNIQYF. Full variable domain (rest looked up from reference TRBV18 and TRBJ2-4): NAGVMQNPRHLVRRRGQEARLRCSPMKGHSHVYWYRQLPEEGLKFMVYLQKENIIDESGMPKERFSAEFPKEGPSILRIQQVVRGDSAAYFCASSPRGHIAKNIQYFGAGTRLSVL.

The CDR3 nucleotides are TGTGCCAGCAGCTACGGGACTAGCGGGAGCGAGCAGTACGTC. As protein: CASSYGTSGSEQYV. This chain connects TRBV7-2 to TRBJ2-7, with 14 bases matching TRBD2. The germline V gene encodes CDR1 SGHTA and CDR2 FQGNSA. The CDR3 totals 14 residues. Trimming removed 4 bases from V and 6 bases from J; junction bases left unmatched: 2.

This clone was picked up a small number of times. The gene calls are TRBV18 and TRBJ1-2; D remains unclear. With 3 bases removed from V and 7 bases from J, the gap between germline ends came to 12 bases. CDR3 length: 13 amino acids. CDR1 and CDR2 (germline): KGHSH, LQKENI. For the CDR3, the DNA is TGTGCCAGCTCACCGTCCGGGAGACTTGGCTACACCTTC. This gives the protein CASSPSGRLGYTF.

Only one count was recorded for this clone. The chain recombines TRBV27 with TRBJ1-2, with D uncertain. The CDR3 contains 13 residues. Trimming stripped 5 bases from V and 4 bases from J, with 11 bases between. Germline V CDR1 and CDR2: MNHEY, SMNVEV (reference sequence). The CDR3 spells CASSQRAGYGYTF. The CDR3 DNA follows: TGTGCCAGCAGTCAAAGGGCGGGCTATGGCTACACCTTC.